The subject of this entry is one TCR beta chain. Its antigen is unidentified. The data stem from a study of T cell responses to AZD1222 COVID-19 vaccine. General study points: Only a handful of AZD1222 recipients were seropositive at baseline.

Produced via immunoSEQ multiplex PCR; TCRdb's table is partial and in-frame only. The table lists 200,000 or so clones, around nine tenths of them singletons. The input for sequencing was peripheral blood, taken on day 0 of AZD1222 vaccination. The clonotype comes from an adult in good health.

This CDR3 reads CAWKILSLAGGPTGELFF. For the CDR3, the DNA is TGTGCCTGGAAAATCCTTTCCCTAGCGGGGGGGCCAACCGGGGAGCTGTTTTTT. The genes are TRBV30 and TRBJ2-2, with 12 bases aligning to TRBD2. The junction had 14 bases not matched to a gene; V was cut back by 4 bases and J by 5 bases. CDR3 length equals 18 residues. Germline values: CDR1 GTSNPN, CDR2 SVGIG (reference sequence).